This T cell receptor (beta chain) was documented in a study of technical replicates of blood from several donors. Repertoires were generated with immunoSEQ multiplex PCR, while TCRdb's copy carries only in-frame clones and drops some. The sample gives 14,000 or so clones, approximately 88% of which show up once; around 12% is in the top ten. The CDR3 is 15 residues long. The clonotype originates from a human donor in good health. The V call is TRBV21-1, the J call TRBJ1-5. TRBV21-1 is a known pseudogene. Sequences were obtained from PBMCs. The CDR3 DNA sequence: TGTGCCACCCTTCGTAAGGGTATCCGGGGTCAGCCCCAGCATTTT. Its translation is CATLRKGIRGQPQHF.